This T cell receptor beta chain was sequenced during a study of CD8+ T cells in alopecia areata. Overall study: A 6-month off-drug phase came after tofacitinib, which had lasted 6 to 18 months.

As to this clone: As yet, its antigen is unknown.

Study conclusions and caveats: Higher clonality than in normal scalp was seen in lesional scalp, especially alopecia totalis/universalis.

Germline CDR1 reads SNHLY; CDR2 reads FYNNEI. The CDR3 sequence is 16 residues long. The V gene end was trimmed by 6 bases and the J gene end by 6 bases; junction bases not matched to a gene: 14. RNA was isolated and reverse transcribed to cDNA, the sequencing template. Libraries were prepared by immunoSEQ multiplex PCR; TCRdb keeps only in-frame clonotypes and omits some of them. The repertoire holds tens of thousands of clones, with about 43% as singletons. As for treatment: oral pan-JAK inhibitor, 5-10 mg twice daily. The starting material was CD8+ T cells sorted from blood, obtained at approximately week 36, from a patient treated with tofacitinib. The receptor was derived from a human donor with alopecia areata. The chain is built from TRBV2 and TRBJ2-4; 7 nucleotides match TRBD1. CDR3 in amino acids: CASRGTVFPLLNIQYF. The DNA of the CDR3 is TGTGCCAGCAGGGGGACAGTTTTTCCCCTATTAAACATTCAGTACTTC. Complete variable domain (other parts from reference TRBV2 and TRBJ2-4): EPEVTQTPSHQVTQMGQEVILRCVPISNHLYFYWYRQILGQKVEFLVSFYNNEISEKSEIFDDQFSVERPDGSNFTLKIRSTKLEDSAMYFCASRGTVFPLLNIQYFGAGTRLSVL.